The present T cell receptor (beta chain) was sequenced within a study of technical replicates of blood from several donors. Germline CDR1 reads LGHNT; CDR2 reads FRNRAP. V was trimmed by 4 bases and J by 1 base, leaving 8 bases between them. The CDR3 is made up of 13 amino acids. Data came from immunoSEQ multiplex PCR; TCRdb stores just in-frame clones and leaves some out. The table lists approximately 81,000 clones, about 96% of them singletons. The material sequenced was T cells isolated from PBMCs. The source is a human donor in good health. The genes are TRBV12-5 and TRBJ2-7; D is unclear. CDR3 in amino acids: CASGYGLSYEQYF. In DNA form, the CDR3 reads TGTGCTAGTGGTTATGGGCTTTCCTACGAGCAGTACTTC. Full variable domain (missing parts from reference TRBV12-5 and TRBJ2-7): DARVTQTPRHKVTEMGQEVTMRCQPILGHNTVFWYRQTMMQGLELLAYFRNRAPLDDSGMPKDRFSAEMPDATLATLKIQPSEPRDSAVYFCASGYGLSYEQYFGPGTRLTVT.